A single sample gave rise to the 4 T cell receptor beta chains below, sequenced in a study of blood T cell repertoires in COVID-19. Some clones are missing from TCRdb's copy, which holds only in-frame ones; the method was immunoSEQ multiplex PCR. The sample gives 150,000 to 200,000 clones, approximately 85% of which show up once; 6.2% is in the top ten. Sequencing was carried out using PBMCs or T cells enriched from blood (not recorded which). All receptors derive from a man aged 35 to 55 who had recovered from COVID-19.

The chain is built from TRBV4-1 and TRBJ1-2; a weak D match, TRBD1 (6 bases). Germline assignment: CDR1 MGHRA and CDR2 YSYEKL. The CDR3 is made up of 16 amino acids. Trimming cost V 1 base and J 6 bases, with 18 bases left between them. CDR3 coding DNA: TGCGCCAGCAGCCAAGTCGGCTCGGGCTGGGACAATGGCTACACCTTC. Protein sequence: CASSQVGSGWDNGYTF.

The sample holds a few counts of this clone. This rearrangement joins TRBV7-3 to TRBJ1-2; D gene uncertain. Germline-derived CDR1 and CDR2 are SGHTA and FQGTGA. Trimming took off 5 bases at V and 0 bases at J, with 16 bases between the two ends. The CDR3 is 16 residues long. As DNA, the CDR3 is TGTGCCAGCAGCGCCAACGCCGGGGAATCTAACTATGGCTACACCTTC. Its translation is CASSANAGESNYGYTF. The complete variable domain, with remaining parts taken from reference TRBV7-3 and TRBJ1-2, reads GAGVSQTPSNKVTEKGKYVELRCDPISGHTALYWYRQSLGQGPEFLIYFQGTGAADDSGLPNDRFFAVRPEGSVSTLKIQRTERGDSAVYLCASSANAGESNYGYTFGSGTRLTVV.

This chain uses TRBV19 with TRBJ2-3; D might be TRBD1 (5 bases). Germline values: CDR1 LNHDA, CDR2 SQIVND (reference sequence). V lost 7 bases and J lost 4, with 12 bases in between. The CDR3 consists of 13 residues. CDR3 nucleotides: TGTGCCAGTAATGGACACGCCGCAGATACGCAGTATTTT. Translation gives CASNGHAADTQYF.

The chain links TRBV5-1 to TRBJ2-5; D is unclear. V was shortened by 7 bases and J by 3 bases, with 7 bases between the two germline ends. The germline CDR1 and CDR2 sequences are SGHRS and YFSETQ. The CDR3 covers 11 residues. CDR3 nucleotides: TGCGCCAGCCGAGAGGAAGAGACCCAGTACTTC. Translation gives CASREEETQYF.